This T cell receptor (beta chain) was captured by sequencing in a study of PD-L1 blockade in urothelial cancer. For the study at large: Analyses used blood from 3 weeks (second dose) and 6 weeks after treatment start. Median T cell yield from blood was approximately 130,000.

Repertoires were generated with immunoSEQ multiplex PCR, while TCRdb's copy carries only in-frame clones and drops some. The repertoire includes over 100,000 clones, 91% of them detected once, and about 4% sits in the top ten. With 0 bases clipped from V and 0 bases from J, the junction kept 13 bases outside the gene matches. The CDR3 runs to 19 residues. Germline CDR1 and CDR2: GTSNPN and SVGIG (reference sequence). This sample's time point: peripheral blood 6 weeks after treatment start. Enrolled patients showed locally advanced or metastatic urothelial carcinoma. The chain is built from TRBV30 and TRBJ2-1; 8 bases are a match to TRBD2. The TCR was taken from a man between 60 and 75 years old with urothelial cancer. The sequences come from PBMCs, collected around atezolizumab (anti-PD-L1) treatment. CDR3 sequence (DNA): TGTGCCTGGAGTGTACGTCCCCCGGGCGGGAGGCACTCCTACAATGAGCAGTTCTTC. Its protein is CAWSVRPPGGRHSYNEQFF.